This T cell receptor (beta chain) was found in a study of CD8+ T cells in alopecia areata. Peripheral blood and lesional scalp punch biopsies were taken from alopecia areata patients. CD4+ and CD8+ T cells were sorted from PBMCs stained for CD3, CD4 and CD8. Extracted RNA was reverse transcribed, and the resulting cDNA served as sequencing template. The table came from immunoSEQ multiplex PCR; TCRdb's copy has only in-frame clones and leaves some out. The sample lists about 250,000 clones, less than 80% occurring once. This CDR3 spans 19 amino acids. Trimming cost V 0 bases and J 3 bases; bases outside gene matches: 12. Per the germline V gene, CDR1 is MNHEY and CDR2 is SMNVEV (reference sequence). This clone has just a few counts.

This rearrangement joins TRBV27 to TRBJ2-3; 10 positions agree with TRBD2. This specimen consisted of CD4+ T cells sorted from blood, obtained at week 0. This sequence was found in a human donor with alopecia areata. CDR3 loop: CASSLSRLAGDMVTDTQYF. The DNA for the CDR3 is TGTGCCAGCAGTTTATCTCGCCTAGCGGGGGATATGGTAACAGATACGCAGTATTTT.